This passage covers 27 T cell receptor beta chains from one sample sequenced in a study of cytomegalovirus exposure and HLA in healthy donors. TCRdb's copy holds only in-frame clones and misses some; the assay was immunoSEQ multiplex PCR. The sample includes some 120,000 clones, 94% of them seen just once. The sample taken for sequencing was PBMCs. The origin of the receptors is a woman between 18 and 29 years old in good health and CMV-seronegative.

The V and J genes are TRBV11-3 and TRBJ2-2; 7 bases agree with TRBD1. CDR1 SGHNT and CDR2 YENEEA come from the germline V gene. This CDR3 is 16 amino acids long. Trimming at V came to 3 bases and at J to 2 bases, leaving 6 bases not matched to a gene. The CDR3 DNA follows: TGTGCCAGCAGCTTTGGGTACAGGGGCAACACCGGGGAGCTGTTTTTT. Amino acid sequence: CASSFGYRGNTGELFF. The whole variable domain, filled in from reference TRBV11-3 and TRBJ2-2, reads EAGVVQSPRYKIIEKKQPVAFWCNPISGHNTLYWYLQNLGQGPELLIRYENEEAVDDSQLPKDRFSAERLKGVDSTLKIQPAELGDSAVYLCASSFGYRGNTGELFFGEGSRLTVL.

In DNA, the CDR3 is TGTGCCAGCAGTCTACAGGGGAGTGGTCCCTACGAGCAGTACTTC. Translated, it gives CASSLQGSGPYEQYF. The J gene is TRBJ2-7, the V gene TRBV28, with 7 bases fitting TRBD1. This CDR3 comprises 15 residues. The ends lost 5 bases at V and 2 bases at J; junction bases unmatched: 9. Germline CDR1 reads MDHEN; CDR2 reads SYDVKM.

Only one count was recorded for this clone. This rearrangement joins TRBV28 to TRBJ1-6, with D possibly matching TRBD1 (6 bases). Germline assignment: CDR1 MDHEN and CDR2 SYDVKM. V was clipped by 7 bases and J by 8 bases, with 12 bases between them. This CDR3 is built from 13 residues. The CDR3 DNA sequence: TGTGCCAGCACTTACAGGGAATATTCACCCCTCCACTTT. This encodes CASTYREYSPLHF.

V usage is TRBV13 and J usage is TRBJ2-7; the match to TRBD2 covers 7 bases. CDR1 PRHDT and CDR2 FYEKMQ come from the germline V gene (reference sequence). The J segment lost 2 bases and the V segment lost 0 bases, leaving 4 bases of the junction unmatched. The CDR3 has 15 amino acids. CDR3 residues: CASSLGQAGTYEQYF. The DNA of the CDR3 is TGTGCCAGCAGCTTAGGCCAAGCGGGGACCTACGAGCAGTACTTC.

CDR3 sequence reads: CASSGEITDTQYF. CDR3 nucleotide sequence: TGTGCCAGCAGTGGCGAGATCACAGATACGCAGTATTTT. V usage is TRBV2 and J usage is TRBJ2-3; D gene uncertain. Trimming stripped 4 bases from V and 2 bases from J, with 7 bases between. CDR1 is SNHLY and CDR2 is FYNNEI in the germline V gene. This CDR3 is 13 amino acids long.

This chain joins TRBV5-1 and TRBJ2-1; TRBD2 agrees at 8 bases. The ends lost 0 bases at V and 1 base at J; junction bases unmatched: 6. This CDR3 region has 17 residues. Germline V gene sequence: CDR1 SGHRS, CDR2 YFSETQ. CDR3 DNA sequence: TGCGCCAGCAGCTTGGCCCCGGGAGGGCCTTCCTACAATGAGCAGTTCTTC. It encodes CASSLAPGGPSYNEQFF.

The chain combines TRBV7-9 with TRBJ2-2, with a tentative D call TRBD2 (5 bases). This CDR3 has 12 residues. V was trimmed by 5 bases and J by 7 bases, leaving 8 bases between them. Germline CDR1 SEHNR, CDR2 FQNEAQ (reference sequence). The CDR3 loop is CASSPRVGELFF. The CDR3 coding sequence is TGTGCCAGCAGCCCGCGGGTCGGGGAGCTGTTTTTT.

The CDR3 loop reads CASSLDRLGAEQYF. The CDR3 DNA is TGTGCCAGCAGCTTAGACAGACTAGGAGCCGAGCAGTACTTC. The chain couples TRBV5-5 to TRBJ2-7, with a tentative D call TRBD2 (6 bases). V shed 2 bases and J shed 6 bases, with 15 bases lying between them. Germline assignment: CDR1 SGHKS and CDR2 YYEKEE (reference sequence). This CDR3 region has 14 residues.

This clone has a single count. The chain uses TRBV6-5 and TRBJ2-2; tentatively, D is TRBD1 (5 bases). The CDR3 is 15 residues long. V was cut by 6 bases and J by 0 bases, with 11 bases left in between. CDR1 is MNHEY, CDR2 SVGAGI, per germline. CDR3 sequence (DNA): TGTGCCAGCAGCCGACAGACTTCGAACACCGGGGAGCTGTTTTTT. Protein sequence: CASSRQTSNTGELFF.

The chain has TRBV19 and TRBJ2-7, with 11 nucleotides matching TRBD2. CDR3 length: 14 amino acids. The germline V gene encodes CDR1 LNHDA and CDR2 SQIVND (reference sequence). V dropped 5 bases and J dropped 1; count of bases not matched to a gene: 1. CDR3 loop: CASSLAGGSYEQYF. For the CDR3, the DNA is TGTGCCAGTAGTTTAGCGGGAGGGTCCTACGAGCAGTACTTC.

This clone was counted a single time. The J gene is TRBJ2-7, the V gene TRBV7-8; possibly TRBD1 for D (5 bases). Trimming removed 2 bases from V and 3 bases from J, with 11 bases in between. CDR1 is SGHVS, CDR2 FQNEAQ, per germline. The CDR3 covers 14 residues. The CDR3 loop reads CASSLSRGFYEQYF. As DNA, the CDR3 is TGTGCCAGCAGCTTATCAAGGGGCTTCTACGAGCAGTACTTC.

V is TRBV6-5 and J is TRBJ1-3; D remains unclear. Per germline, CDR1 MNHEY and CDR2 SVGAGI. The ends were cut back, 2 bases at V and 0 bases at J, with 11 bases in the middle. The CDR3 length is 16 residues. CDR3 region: CASSYQYAGSGNTIYF. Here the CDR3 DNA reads TGTGCCAGCAGTTACCAATACGCGGGCTCTGGAAACACCATATATTTT.

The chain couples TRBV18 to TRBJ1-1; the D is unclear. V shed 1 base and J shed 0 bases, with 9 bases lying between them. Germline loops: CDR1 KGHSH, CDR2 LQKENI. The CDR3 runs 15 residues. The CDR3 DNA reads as TGTGCCAGCTCACCACGTGCAGGAATGAACACTGAAGCTTTCTTT. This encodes CASSPRAGMNTEAFF.

Written as DNA, the CDR3 is TGTGCCAGCAGTCAAGAGGGAGGAAATAGCAATCAGCCCCAGCATTTT. As protein: CASSQEGGNSNQPQHF. V gene TRBV6-4 combines with J gene TRBJ1-5; D is unresolved. With 5 bases removed from V and 0 bases from J, the gap between germline ends came to 14 bases. The CDR3 sequence is 16 residues long. The V gene's germline CDR1 is MRHNA and CDR2 SNTAGT.

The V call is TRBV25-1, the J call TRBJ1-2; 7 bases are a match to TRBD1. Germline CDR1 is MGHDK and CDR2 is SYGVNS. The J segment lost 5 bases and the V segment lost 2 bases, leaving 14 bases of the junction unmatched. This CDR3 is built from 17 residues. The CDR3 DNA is TGTGCCAGCAGTGAAGGGATTAGCTGGGACAGAGCTTATGGCTACACCTTC. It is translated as CASSEGISWDRAYGYTF.

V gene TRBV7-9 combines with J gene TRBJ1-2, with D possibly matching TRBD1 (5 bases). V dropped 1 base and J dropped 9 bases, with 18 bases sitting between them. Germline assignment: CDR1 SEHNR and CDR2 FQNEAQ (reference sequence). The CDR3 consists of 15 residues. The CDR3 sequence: CASSLESRRVESYTF. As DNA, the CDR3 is TGTGCCAGCAGCTTAGAGTCACGCAGGGTCGAAAGCTACACCTTC.

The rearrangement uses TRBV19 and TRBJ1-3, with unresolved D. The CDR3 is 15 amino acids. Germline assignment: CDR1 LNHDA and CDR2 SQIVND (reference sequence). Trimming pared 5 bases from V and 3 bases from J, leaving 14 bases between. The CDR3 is CASSSRGGNGNTIYF. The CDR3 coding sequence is TGTGCCAGTAGTTCCCGAGGAGGGAATGGAAACACCATATATTTT.

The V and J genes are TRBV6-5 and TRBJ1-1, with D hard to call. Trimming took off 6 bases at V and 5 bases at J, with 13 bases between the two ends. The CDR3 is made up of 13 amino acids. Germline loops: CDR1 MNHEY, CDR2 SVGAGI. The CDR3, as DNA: TGTGCCAGCAGCTTTAAACTCGGGACTGAAGCTTTCTTT. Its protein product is CASSFKLGTEAFF.

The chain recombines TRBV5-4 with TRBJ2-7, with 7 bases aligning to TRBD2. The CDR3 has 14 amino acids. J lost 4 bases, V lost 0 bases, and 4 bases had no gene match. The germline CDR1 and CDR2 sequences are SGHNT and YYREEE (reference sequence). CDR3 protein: CASSLAPAGYEQYF. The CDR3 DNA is TGTGCCAGCAGCTTGGCGCCAGCGGGGTACGAGCAGTACTTC.

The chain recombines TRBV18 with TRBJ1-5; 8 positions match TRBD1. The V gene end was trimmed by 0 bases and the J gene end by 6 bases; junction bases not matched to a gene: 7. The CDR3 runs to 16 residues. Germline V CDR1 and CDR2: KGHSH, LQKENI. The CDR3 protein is CASSPPDRVEGQPQHF. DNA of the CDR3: TGTGCCAGCTCACCACCGGACAGGGTAGAGGGTCAGCCCCAGCATTTT.

The CDR3 spells CASSHNQDGYEQYF. In DNA form, the CDR3 reads TGCGCCAGCAGCCACAATCAAGACGGGTACGAGCAGTACTTC. The V and J genes are TRBV4-1 and TRBJ2-7; D is undetermined. In germline, CDR1 is MGHRA, CDR2 YSYEKL. Between the trimmed V and J ends, which lost 3 bases and 4 bases, there was a span of 13 bases. The CDR3 spans 14 residues.

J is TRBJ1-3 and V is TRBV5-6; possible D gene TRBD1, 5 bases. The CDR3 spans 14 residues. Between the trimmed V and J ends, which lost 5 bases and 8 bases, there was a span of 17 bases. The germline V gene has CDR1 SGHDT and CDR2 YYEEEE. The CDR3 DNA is TGTGCCAGCAGATTCGGACAAGGTCGCGACACCATATATTTT. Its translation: CASRFGQGRDTIYF.

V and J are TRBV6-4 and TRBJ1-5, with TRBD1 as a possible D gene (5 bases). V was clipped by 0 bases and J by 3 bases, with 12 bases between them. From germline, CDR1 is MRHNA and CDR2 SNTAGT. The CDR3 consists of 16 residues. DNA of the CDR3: TGTGCCAGCAGTGACTCGGGGGGGTGGCTCAATCAGCCCCAGCATTTT. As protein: CASSDSGGWLNQPQHF.

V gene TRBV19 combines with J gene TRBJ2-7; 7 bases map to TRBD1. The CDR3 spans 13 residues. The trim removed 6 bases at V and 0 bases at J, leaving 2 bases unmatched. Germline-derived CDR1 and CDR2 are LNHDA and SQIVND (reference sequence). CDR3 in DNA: TGTGCCAGTAGCTACAGGGGCTCCTACGAGCAGTACTTC. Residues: CASSYRGSYEQYF.

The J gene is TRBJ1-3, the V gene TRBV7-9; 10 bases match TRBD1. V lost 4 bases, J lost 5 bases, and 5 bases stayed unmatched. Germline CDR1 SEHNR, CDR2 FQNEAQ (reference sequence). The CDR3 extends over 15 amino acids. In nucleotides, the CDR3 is TGTGCCAGCAGCTCCCCGGACAGGGGGAGAAACACCATATATTTT. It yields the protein CASSSPDRGRNTIYF.

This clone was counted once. CDR3 sequence: CASSLVTGDSEQYF. CDR3 in DNA: TGTGCCAGCAGCTTAGTAACAGGGGATTCCGAGCAGTACTTC. The gene calls are TRBV7-9 and TRBJ2-7; 7 bases are a match to TRBD1. In germline, CDR1 is SEHNR, CDR2 FQNEAQ (reference sequence). V was pared by 1 base and J by 6 bases, with 6 bases of the junction left unmatched. This CDR3 is built from 14 residues.

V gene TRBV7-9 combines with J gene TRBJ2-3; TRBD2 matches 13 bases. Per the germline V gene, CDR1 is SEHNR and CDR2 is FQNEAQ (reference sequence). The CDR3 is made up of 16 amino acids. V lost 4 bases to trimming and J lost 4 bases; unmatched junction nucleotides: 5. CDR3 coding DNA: TGTGCCAGCAGCTCCGGACTAGCGGGGGTGGCAGATACGCAGTATTTT. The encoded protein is CASSSGLAGVADTQYF.